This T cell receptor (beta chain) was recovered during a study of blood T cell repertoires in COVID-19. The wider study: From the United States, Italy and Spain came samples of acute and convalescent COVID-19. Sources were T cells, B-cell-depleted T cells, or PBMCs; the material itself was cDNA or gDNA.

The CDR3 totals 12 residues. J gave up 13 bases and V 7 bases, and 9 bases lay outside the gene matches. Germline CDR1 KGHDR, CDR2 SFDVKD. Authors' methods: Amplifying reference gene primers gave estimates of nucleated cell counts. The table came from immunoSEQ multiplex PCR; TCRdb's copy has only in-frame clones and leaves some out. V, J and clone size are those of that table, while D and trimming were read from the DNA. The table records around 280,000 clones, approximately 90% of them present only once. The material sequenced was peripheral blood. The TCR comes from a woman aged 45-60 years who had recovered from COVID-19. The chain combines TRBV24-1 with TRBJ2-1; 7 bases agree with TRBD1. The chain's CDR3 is CATSASQGRQFF. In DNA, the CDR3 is TGTGCCACCAGCGCATCACAGGGGCGTCAGTTCTTC.